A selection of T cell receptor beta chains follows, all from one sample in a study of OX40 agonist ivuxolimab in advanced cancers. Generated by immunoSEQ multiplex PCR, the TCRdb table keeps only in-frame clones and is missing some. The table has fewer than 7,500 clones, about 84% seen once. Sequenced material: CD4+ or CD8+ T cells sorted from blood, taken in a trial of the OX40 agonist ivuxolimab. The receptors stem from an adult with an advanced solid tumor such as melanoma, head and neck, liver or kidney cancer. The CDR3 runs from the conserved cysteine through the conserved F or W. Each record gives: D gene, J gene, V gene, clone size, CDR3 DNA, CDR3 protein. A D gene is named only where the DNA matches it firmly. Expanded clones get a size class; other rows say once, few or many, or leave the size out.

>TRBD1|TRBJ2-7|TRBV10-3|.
TGTGCCATCAGTGAAGAGGGGACAGGGACCTACGAGCAGTACTTC
CAISEEGTGTYEQYF
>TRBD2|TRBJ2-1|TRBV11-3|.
TGTGCCAGCAGCTTGAGCGGGGGGGGCGCCTACAATGAGCAGTTCTTC
CASSLSGGGAYNEQFF
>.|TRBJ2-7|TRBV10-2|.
TGCGCCAGCACCTTGGAGGGCGGGGATTACGAGCAGTACTTC
CASTLEGGDYEQYF
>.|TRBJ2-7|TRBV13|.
TGTGCCAGCAGCTTAGGTCAGAACTACGAGCAGTACTTC
CASSLGQNYEQYF
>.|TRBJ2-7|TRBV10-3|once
TGTGCCTCCCAAGACAGAATCATCTACGAGCAGTACTTC
CASQDRIIYEQYF
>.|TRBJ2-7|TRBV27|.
TGTGCCAGCAGTTTAGGTCTTACGGTTTACACCGAGCAGTACTTC
CASSLGLTVYTEQYF
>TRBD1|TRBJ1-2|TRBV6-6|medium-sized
TGTGCCAGCAGTTATGAGGACAGGGAGAGTGGCTACACCTTC
CASSYEDRESGYTF
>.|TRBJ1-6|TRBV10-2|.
TGCGCCAGCAGTGAGTCGATCCATTCACCCCTCCACTTT
CASSESIHSPLHF
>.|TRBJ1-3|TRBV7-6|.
TGTGCCAGCAGCTTCTGCCAGGGTGATTCTGGAAACACCATATATTTT
CASSFCQGDSGNTIYF
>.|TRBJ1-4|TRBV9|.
TGTGCCAGCTCTGAAACAACTAATGAAAAACTGTTTTTT
CASSETTNEKLFF
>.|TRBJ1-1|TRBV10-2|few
TGCGCCAGCAGGGCCGGACAGTTTGACACTGAAGCTTTCTTT
CASRAGQFDTEAFF
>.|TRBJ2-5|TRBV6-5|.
TGTGCCAGCAGTTACCTGGACAGCGAAGAGACCCAGTACTTC
CASSYLDSEETQYF
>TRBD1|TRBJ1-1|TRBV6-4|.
TGTGCCTTTCAGGGACAGACGAACACTGAAGCTTTCTTT
CAFQGQTNTEAFF
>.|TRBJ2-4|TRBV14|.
TGTGCCAGCAGCAATGTGTGGGACGGGAAAAACATTCAGTACTTC
CASSNVWDGKNIQYF
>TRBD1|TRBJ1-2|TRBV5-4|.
TGTGCCAGCAGCCTCCGACAGGGGAAGGGGAAGGACTATGGCTACACCTTC
CASSLRQGKGKDYGYTF
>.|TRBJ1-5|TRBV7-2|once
TGTGCCAGCAGCCCTTCAGTCGGTGGAGGCAATCAGCCCCAGCATTTT
CASSPSVGGGNQPQHF
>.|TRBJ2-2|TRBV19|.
TGTGCCAGTAGTATAACCCCATCGAACACCGGGGAGCTGTTTTTT
CASSITPSNTGELFF
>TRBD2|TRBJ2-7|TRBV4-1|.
TGCGCCAGCAGCCAAGGAGCGGGGGGCTGGTACGAGCAGTACTTC
CASSQGAGGWYEQYF
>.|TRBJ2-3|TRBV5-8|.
TGTGCCAGCAGCTTAACAGATACGCAGTATTTT
CASSLTDTQYF
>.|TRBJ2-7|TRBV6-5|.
TGTGCCAGCAGTTACCAACTAGGACGCGAGCAGTACTTC
CASSYQLGREQYF
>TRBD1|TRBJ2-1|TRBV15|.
TGTGCCACCAGCAGTGGGCTAGGGGGCGTGTATGAGCAGTTCTTC
CATSSGLGGVYEQFF
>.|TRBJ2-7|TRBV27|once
TGTGCCAGCAGTTTCAATGGGCTGGGGGCTTACGAGCAGTACTTC
CASSFNGLGAYEQYF
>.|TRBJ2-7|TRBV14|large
TGTGCCAGCAGCCAAGCCAGGGGCCACGAGCAGTACTTC
CASSQARGHEQYF
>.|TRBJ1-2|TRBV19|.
TGTGCCAGTAGTATCCCGAGGGGGAGGATCTATGGCTACACCTTC
CASSIPRGRIYGYTF
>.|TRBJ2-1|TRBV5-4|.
TGTGCCATCCACCTAGGGAATGAGCAGTTCTTC
CAIHLGNEQFF
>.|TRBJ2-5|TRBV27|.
TGTGCCAGCAGTCACATAACAGGGTCGGAGACCCAGTACTTC
CASSHITGSETQYF
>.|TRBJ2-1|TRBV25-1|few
TGTGCCAGCACGGTTGGGGATGAGCAGTTCTTC
CASTVGDEQFF
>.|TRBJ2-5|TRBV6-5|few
TGTGCCAGCAGTTCCCGCTTAGCGTTCGAAGAGACCCAGTACTTC
CASSSRLAFEETQYF
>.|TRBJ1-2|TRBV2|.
TGTGCCAGCAGGGACGCGGGGCCTTACTATGGCTACACCTTC
CASRDAGPYYGYTF
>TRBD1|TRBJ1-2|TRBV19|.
TGTGCCAGTAGTAACTGGGACAGGGCTAACTATGGCTACACCTTC
CASSNWDRANYGYTF
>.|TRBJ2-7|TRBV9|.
TGTGCCAGCAGCGTAGAAGGGGACCCCTACGAGCAGTACTTC
CASSVEGDPYEQYF
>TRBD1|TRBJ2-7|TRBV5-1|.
TGCGCCAGCAGCTCCCCGGGACAGGGAGGGAAAATTCGTTACGAGCAGTACTTC
CASSSPGQGGKIRYEQYF
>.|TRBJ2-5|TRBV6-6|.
TGTGCCAGCAGTTACCTAAACCTAGCTTTTCAAGAGACCCAGTACTTC
CASSYLNLAFQETQYF
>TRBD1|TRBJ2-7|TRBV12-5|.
TGTGCTAGTGGTCGCGCCGGGACAGGAGCCTACGAGCAGTACTTC
CASGRAGTGAYEQYF
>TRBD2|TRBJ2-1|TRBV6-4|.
TGTGCCAGCTCGCTAGCGGGGGACCGGAATGAGCAGTTCTTC
CASSLAGDRNEQFF
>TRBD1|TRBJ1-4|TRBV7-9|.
TGTGCCAGCAGCTCCTCAGGACAGGAGCTTAATGAAAAACTGTTTTTT
CASSSSGQELNEKLFF
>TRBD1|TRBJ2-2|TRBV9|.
TGTGCCAGCAGCGCCGGGACAGACCTTTTTACCGGGGAGCTGTTTTTT
CASSAGTDLFTGELFF
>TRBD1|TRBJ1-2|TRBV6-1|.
TGTGCCAGCAGTGAGCAGGGGGCATTCTTTTATGGCTACACCTTC
CASSEQGAFFYGYTF
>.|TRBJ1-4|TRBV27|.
TGTGCCAGCAGTTTAGGGGGAACTAATGAAAAACTGTTTTTT
CASSLGGTNEKLFF
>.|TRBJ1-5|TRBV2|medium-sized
TGTGCCAGCAGTACCTTTAGCAATCAGCCCCAGCATTTT
CASSTFSNQPQHF
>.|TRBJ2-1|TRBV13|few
TGTGCCAGCAGCCCGGGGGCCAGCTCCTACAATGAGCAGTTCTTC
CASSPGASSYNEQFF
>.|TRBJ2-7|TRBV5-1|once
TGCGCCAGCAGCTCCACCGGGACCCCTTACGAGCAGTACTTC
CASSSTGTPYEQYF
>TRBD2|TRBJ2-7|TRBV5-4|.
TGTGCCAGCAGCTTGGCTAGCGGGGTAAAAACCTACGAGCAGTACTTC
CASSLASGVKTYEQYF
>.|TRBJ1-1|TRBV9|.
TGTGCCAGCAGAGTAATGGGAGCCGGGAGCACTGAAGCTTTCTTT
CASRVMGAGSTEAFF
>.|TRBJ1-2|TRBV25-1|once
TGTGCCAGCAGTGAATCCAACAGGGCCAGGAGCTACACCTTC
CASSESNRARSYTF
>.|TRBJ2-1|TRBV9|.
TGTGCCAGCAGCGTAGGTGGGCCATGGGGGTCGGACAATGAGCAGTTCTTC
CASSVGGPWGSDNEQFF
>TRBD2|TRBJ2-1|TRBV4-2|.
TGTGCCAGCAGCCAAGGAACGCTAGCGGGAGATGAGCAGTTCTTC
CASSQGTLAGDEQFF
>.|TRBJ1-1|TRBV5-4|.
TGTGCCTGGAGACGAGGGGCGGGTAACCCTGAAGCTTTCTTT
CAWRRGAGNPEAFF
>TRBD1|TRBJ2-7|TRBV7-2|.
TGTGCCAGCAGCTATCAGGGGGCAAACTACGAGCAGTACTTC
CASSYQGANYEQYF
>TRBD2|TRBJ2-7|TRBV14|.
TGTGCCAGCAGCCAAGGGACTAGCGGGGGACTAACCTACGAGCAGTACTTC
CASSQGTSGGLTYEQYF
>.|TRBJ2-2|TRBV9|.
TGTGCCAGCAGCCCCTTAACCGGGGAGCTGTTTTTT
CASSPLTGELFF
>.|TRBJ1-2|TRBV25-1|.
TGTGCCAGCAGTGACTTGACGGCCGAGGGCTACACCTTC
CASSDLTAEGYTF
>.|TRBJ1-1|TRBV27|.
TGTGCCAGCAGTTTAGGTAGGAGTGGCTACACTGAAGCTTTCTTT
CASSLGRSGYTEAFF
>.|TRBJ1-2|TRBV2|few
TGTGCCAGCAGTGAAACAGTTAACTATGGCTACACCTTC
CASSETVNYGYTF
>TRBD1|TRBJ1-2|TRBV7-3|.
TGTGCCAGCAGCTTAACGGTGGCAGGGGGCGTGGATGGCTACACCTTC
CASSLTVAGGVDGYTF
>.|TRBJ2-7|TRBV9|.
TGTGCCAGCGGTCCGGCCTACGAGCAGTACTTC
CASGPAYEQYF
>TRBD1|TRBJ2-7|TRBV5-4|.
TGTGCCAGCAGCCAGGGGGTGGCCTACGAGCAGTACTTC
CASSQGVAYEQYF